This TCR beta chain emerged from a study of technical replicates of blood from a handful of donors. Sequencing used immunoSEQ multiplex PCR; TCRdb keeps in-frame clones, though not all of them. Here the sample spans approximately 70,000 clones, under 98% being singletons. The CDR3 is made up of 8 amino acids, end residues included. CDR1 is MRHNA, CDR2 SNTAGT, per germline. Worth noting for this clone: No conserved phenylalanine or tryptophan ends this CDR3, so it is likely a read error. Because the CDR3's place on the DNA is in doubt, the DNA is left out and the CDR3 is given as listed by TCRdb.

This TCR was sampled from a human donor in good health. The sequenced sample consisted of T cells isolated from PBMCs. The V gene is TRBV6-4, the J gene TRBJ1-4. This CDR3 is CASPAGRI.